This TCR beta chain stems from a study of cytomegalovirus exposure and HLA in healthy donors. Findings and limits, study-wide: TCR beta chain V- and J-gene trimming was linked, in a later analysis, to a missense variant in DCLRE1C. A prior analysis recorded that most TCR beta V segments were productive about 87% or about 30% of the time. Among TCR beta chains, those listed as cytomegalovirus-associated numbered over 150.

There were likely unrecorded immune exposures, though donors were nominally healthy when sampled. PCR amplification relied on 60 Vbeta primers (plus 13 Jbeta primers). The assay was immunoSEQ multiplex PCR, and TCRdb's table has in-frame clones only and misses some. This sample has 100,000 to 150,000 clones, with roughly 66% found just once. The CDR3 is made up of 15 amino acids. Germline CDR1 is GTSNPN and CDR2 is SVGIG (reference sequence). V shed 0 bases and J 4 bases; nucleotides not matched to a gene: 5. Of note for this clone: Its antigen remains unknown.

The chain couples TRBV30 to TRBJ2-4; TRBD1 aligns across 8 bases. Sequenced material: PBMCs. This clonotype originated in a man aged 60-69 years in good health and CMV-seropositive. CDR3 sequence reads: CAWSVPRQGKNIQYF. The CDR3 DNA sequence: TGTGCCTGGAGTGTCCCGAGACAGGGGAAAAACATTCAGTACTTC. The variable domain in full, completed from reference TRBV30 and TRBJ2-4, reads SQTIHQWPATLVQPVGSPLSLECTVEGTSNPNLYWYRQAAGRGLQLLFYSVGIGQISSEVPQNLSASRPQDRQFILSSKKLLLSDSGFYLCAWSVPRQGKNIQYFGAGTRLSVL.